This TCR beta chain was sequenced during a study of T-cell reconstitution after alpha-beta-depleted transplantation in children. V was clipped by 4 bases and J by 6 bases, with 4 bases between them. This CDR3 region has 11 residues. From germline, CDR1 is SGHAT and CDR2 FQNNGV. This clonotype occurred many times. Molecular barcoding with unique molecular identifiers was used for the TCRbeta library. From the PCR reads, TCRdb called clonotypes with MiXCR, one entry per CDR3 protein. The table lists 400,000 to 550,000 distinct CDR3 sequences, 8% to 11% of them singletons, with roughly 2% in the top ten.

The sequence was obtained from a child aged 2-15 years with inherited bone marrow failure, due to receive a stem cell transplant. This rearrangement joins TRBV11-2 to TRBJ2-1; D call uncertain. The material was PBMCs, obtained before TCRalphabeta/CD19-depleted stem cell transplant. The CDR3, as DNA: TGTGCCAGCAGCTCCAGCAATGAGCAGTTCTTC. The encoded protein is CASSSSNEQFF.